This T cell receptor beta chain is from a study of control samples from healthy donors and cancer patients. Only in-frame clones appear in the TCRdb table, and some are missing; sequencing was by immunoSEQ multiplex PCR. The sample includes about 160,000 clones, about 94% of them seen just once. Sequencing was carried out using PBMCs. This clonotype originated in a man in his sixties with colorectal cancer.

Written as DNA, the CDR3 is TGCGCCAGCAGCCCGACTAGCGGTTTCGGGACCCAGTACTTC. It encodes CASSPTSGFGTQYF. The chain uses TRBV4-1 and TRBJ2-5, with 9 positions matching TRBD2. The trim removed 4 bases at V and 7 bases at J, leaving 7 bases unmatched. The CDR3 is made up of 14 amino acids. Germline CDR1 and CDR2: MGHRA and YSYEKL.